This T cell receptor beta chain is drawn from a study of T cells after yellow fever vaccination. Findings of the study overall: Most primary-vaccination clones reappeared after the booster (about 97% CD4, roughly 90% CD8).

A remark on this clonotype: Its antigen is unidentified.

In TCRdb, the 5' RACE reads were re-called with MiXCR into one record per CDR3 protein. The sample lists about 350,000 distinct CDR3 sequences, approximately 10% occurring once. The length of the CDR3 is 10 residues. This chain uses TRBV21-1 with TRBJ2-7. TRBV21-1 is reported as a pseudogene. The sample was PBMCs, taken on the day of the first yellow fever vaccination. The TCR originated in a young man who received the YFV17D yellow fever vaccine. The CDR3 protein is CASRYYEQYF. The CDR3 DNA reads as TGTGCCAGCAGGTACTACGAGCAGTACTTC.